This T cell receptor beta chain is from a study of T cell repertoires in cytomegalovirus infection. Background on the study: It was recently identified HLA-C-restricted and well-studied HLA-B-restricted CMV epitopes that the study used. Study observations and caveats: Ex vivo responses were dominated by HLA-C-restricted CMV-specific TCR beta clonotypes. Cumulated frequencies of public TCR beta families served to identify carriers of CMV plus the relevant HLA.

On this clonotype: The target antigen is unknown.

MiXCR, run by TCRdb on the reads, gives a single entry per CDR3 protein. The table records about a million distinct CDR3 sequences, around 31% of them present only once. The sequences come from cultured CD8+ T cells from PBMCs, collected from culture after CMV antigen stimulation. The origin of this receptor is a human donor in good health (CMV status not recorded). Some clones in this sample may be carry-over from other donors' samples.

The CDR3 bases are TGTGCCAGCAGTTTTAACGGGCAGTCTCTCTCTATGGGTTCACCCCTCCACTTT. It encodes CASSFNGQSLSMGSPLHF. The chain is built from TRBV12-3 or TRBV12-4 and TRBJ1-6; D is ambiguous. The ends were cut back, 3 bases at V and 9 bases at J, with 24 bases in the middle. The CDR3 covers 18 residues.